This T cell receptor (beta chain) was recorded in a study of blood T cell repertoires in COVID-19. About the research overall: The United States, Italy and Spain provided the acute and convalescent COVID-19 samples.

Sequencing was performed with immunoSEQ multiplex PCR; in TCRdb, only in-frame clones are kept and a portion is missing. The data hold approximately 99,000 clones, with around 87% observed a single time. V lost 2 bases and J lost 8; bases outside the gene matches: 10. The germline V gene has CDR1 MNHEY and CDR2 SMNVEV (reference sequence). This CDR3 region has 16 residues. The rearrangement links TRBV27 to TRBJ2-7, with 12 bases matching TRBD2. This receptor was obtained from a human donor in a cohort sampled during active COVID-19. Sequencing input: peripheral blood. The CDR3 loop is CASSLVLAGGKGKQYF. In nucleotides, the CDR3 is TGTGCCAGCAGTTTAGTTCTAGCGGGAGGGAAGGGGAAGCAGTACTTC.